The clone carrying this TCR beta chain has only a few counts. The target antigen is unknown. V was shortened by 1 base and J by 13 bases, with 11 bases between the two germline ends. The length of the CDR3 is 13 residues. Germline V gives CDR1 LNHDA, CDR2 SQIVND (reference sequence). These data belong to a study of cytomegalovirus exposure and HLA in healthy donors. At the level of the study: In an earlier analysis, 95 million to 140 million unique TCR beta sequences were found from 150 million to 200 million T cells. Study-wide results and limits: A later analysis reported that several of the most significant clusters appeared to be linked to common viral pathogens, among them Epstein-Barr virus. In most subjects, TCR beta sequences reportedly gave accurate predictions of HLA-A and HLA-B alleles.

Both 60 Vbeta primers and 13 Jbeta primers went into the PCR. Only in-frame clones appear in the TCRdb table, and some are missing; sequencing was by immunoSEQ multiplex PCR. Of roughly 130,000 clones in the sample, about 80% were seen once. Sequenced sample: PBMCs. The clonotype originates from a boy between 2 and 10 years old in good health and CMV-seronegative. This chain joins TRBV19 and TRBJ1-6, with D uncertain. For the CDR3, the DNA is TGTGCCAGTAGTATAGCAACATATCAGCCCCTCCACTTT. It translates to CASSIATYQPLHF.